This TCR beta chain stems from a study of spatial heterogeneity in lung cancer. About the study: PBMC samples from follow-up, where available, were sequenced a median of approximately two years after resection.

Study-level points and caveats: Resection saw ubiquitous expanded tumor TCRs appear in blood more than follow-up did.

V was pared by 3 bases and J by 1 base, with 10 bases of the junction left unmatched. The CDR3 totals 19 residues. The germline CDR1 and CDR2 sequences are SGHAT and FQNNGV. TCR cDNA molecules were tagged individually, and each one carried a unique molecular identifier. TCRdb independently ran MiXCR on the 5' RACE reads; one entry per CDR3 protein. Of 110,000 or so distinct CDR3 sequences listed, roughly a tenth are singletons. This sample's time point: blood at routine non-recurrence follow-up after resection. A few counts support this clonotype. Its antigen is not known. The sequence came from a female donor with early-stage non-small cell lung cancer. This specimen was PBMCs, taken at follow-up. The chain links TRBV11-2 to TRBJ2-6; 9 bases align to TRBD1. This CDR3 is CASSFVQGALPSGANVLTF. CDR3 nucleotide sequence: TGTGCCAGCAGCTTCGTACAGGGGGCGCTCCCTTCTGGGGCCAACGTCCTGACTTTC.